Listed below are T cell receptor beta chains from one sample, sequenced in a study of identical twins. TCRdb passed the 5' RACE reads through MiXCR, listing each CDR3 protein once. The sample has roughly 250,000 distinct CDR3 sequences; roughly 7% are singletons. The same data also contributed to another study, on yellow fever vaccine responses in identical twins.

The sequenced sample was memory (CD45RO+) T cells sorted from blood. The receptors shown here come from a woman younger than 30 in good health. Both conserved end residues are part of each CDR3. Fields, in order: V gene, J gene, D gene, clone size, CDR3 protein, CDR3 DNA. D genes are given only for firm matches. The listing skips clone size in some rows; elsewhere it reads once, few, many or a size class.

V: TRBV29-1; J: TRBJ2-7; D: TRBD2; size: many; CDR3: CSVEALGASGDYEQYF; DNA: TGCAGCGTTGAAGCCCTAGGGGCTAGCGGGGACTACGAGCAGTACTTC
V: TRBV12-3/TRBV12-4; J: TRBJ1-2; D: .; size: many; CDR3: CASSLARVNGYTF; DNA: TGTGCCAGCAGTTTAGCCAGGGTGAATGGCTACACCTTC
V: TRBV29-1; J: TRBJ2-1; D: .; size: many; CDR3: CSVGSYIDNEQFF; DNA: TGCAGCGTTGGAAGTTATATTGACAATGAGCAGTTCTTC
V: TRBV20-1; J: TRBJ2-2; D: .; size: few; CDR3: CSASPNREPLVGELFF; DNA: TGCAGTGCTAGCCCCAACCGGGAGCCGCTGGTCGGGGAGCTGTTTTTT
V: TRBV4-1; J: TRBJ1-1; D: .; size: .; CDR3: CASSSLDLTGNPEAFF; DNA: TGCGCCAGCAGCTCTCTAGACCTGACAGGTAACCCTGAAGCTTTCTTT
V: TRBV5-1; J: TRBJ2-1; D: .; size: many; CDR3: CASSLTMRGVYNEQFF; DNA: TGCGCCAGCAGCTTGACTATGAGGGGGGTCTACAATGAGCAGTTCTTC
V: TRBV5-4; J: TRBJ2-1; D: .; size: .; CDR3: CASSLGIGGSYNEQFF; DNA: TGTGCCAGCAGCTTGGGCATAGGAGGCTCCTACAATGAGCAGTTCTTC
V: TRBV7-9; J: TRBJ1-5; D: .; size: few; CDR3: CASSTRQSNQPQHF; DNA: TGTGCCAGCAGCACCAGACAGAGCAATCAGCCCCAGCATTTT
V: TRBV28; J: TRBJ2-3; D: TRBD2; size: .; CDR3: CASTGGWWDTQYF; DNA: TGTGCCAGCACCGGGGGGTGGTGGGATACGCAGTATTTT
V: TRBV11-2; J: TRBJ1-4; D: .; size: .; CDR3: CASSRSSTNEKLFF; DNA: TGTGCCAGCAGCCGAAGCTCAACTAATGAAAAACTGTTTTTT
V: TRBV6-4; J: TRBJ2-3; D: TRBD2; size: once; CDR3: CASSDIAGGRTDTQYF; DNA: TGTGCCAGCAGTGACATAGCGGGAGGCCGCACAGATACGCAGTATTTT
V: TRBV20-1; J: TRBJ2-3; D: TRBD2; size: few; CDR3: CSASIAGTSGGATDTQYF; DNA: TGCAGTGCTAGCATAGCCGGGACTAGCGGGGGGGCGACAGATACGCAGTATTTT
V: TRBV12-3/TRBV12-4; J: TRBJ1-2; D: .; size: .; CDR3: CASSLSGRYGYTF; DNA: TGTGCCAGCAGTTTATCGGGGAGGTATGGCTACACCTTC
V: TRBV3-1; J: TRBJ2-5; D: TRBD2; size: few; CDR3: CASIRLSGGVETQYF; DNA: TGTGCCAGCATCCGCCTTAGCGGGGGCGTGGAGACCCAGTACTTC
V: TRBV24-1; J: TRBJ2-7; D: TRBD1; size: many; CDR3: CATSDSGQRTYEQYF; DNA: TGTGCCACCAGTGACTCGGGACAGAGAACCTACGAGCAGTACTTC
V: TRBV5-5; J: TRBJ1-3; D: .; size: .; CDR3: CASSPEGVSGNTIYF; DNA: TGTGCCAGCAGCCCGGAGGGTGTCTCTGGAAACACCATATATTTT
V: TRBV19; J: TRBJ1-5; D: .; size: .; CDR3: CASSQGSIFNSQPQHF; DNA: TGTGCCAGTAGCCAGGGCAGTATCTTTAATAGTCAGCCCCAGCATTTT
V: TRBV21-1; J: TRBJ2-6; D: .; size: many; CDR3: CASSNSSGPSLGANVLTF; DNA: TGTGCCAGCAGCAATTCTTCCGGACCGTCGCTAGGGGCCAACGTCCTGACTTTC
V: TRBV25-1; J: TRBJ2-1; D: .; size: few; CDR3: CASSEYVSRPASEQFF; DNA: TGTGCCAGCAGTGAATATGTTTCGAGGCCAGCTAGTGAGCAGTTCTTC
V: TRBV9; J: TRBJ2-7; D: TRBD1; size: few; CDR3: CASSPTGTGGTVQYF; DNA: TGTGCCAGCAGCCCCACTGGGACAGGGGGAACGGTGCAGTACTTC
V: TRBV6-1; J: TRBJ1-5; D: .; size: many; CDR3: CASSEALGNQPQHF; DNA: TGTGCCAGCAGTGAAGCGCTGGGCAATCAGCCCCAGCATTTT
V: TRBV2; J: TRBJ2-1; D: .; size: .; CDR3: CASKRDNEQFF; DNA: TGTGCCAGCAAAAGGGACAATGAGCAGTTCTTC
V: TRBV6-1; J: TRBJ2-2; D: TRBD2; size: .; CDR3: CASSPGLVLIGELFF; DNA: TGTGCCAGCAGTCCCGGACTAGTTTTAATAGGGGAGCTGTTTTTT
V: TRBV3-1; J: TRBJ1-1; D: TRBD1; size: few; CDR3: CASSRETGATEAFF; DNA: TGTGCCAGCAGCCGGGAAACAGGGGCCACTGAAGCTTTCTTT
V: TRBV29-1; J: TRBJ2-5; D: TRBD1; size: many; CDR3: CSGAGTGQETQYF; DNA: TGCAGCGGAGCCGGGACAGGCCAAGAGACCCAGTACTTC
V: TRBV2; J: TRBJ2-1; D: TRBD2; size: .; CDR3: CASSEEGLAGNEQFF; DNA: TGTGCCAGCAGTGAAGAAGGACTAGCGGGAAATGAGCAGTTCTTC
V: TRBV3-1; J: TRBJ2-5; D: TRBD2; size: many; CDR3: CASSDEAGVRETQYF; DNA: TGTGCCAGCAGCGATGAAGCGGGAGTAAGGGAGACCCAGTACTTC
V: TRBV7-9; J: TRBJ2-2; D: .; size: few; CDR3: CASSTLGDGELFF; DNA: TGTGCCAGCAGCACACTTGGAGACGGGGAGCTGTTTTTT
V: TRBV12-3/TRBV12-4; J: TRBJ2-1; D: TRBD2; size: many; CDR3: CASSSTSGGANEQFF; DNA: TGTGCCAGCAGTTCCACTAGCGGGGGGGCAAATGAGCAGTTCTTC
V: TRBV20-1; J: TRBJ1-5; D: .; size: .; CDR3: CSARDYSGSQLISNQPQHF; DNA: TGCAGTGCTAGAGATTATAGTGGCAGCCAGCTGATTAGCAATCAGCCCCAGCATTTT
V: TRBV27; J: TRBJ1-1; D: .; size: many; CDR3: CASSLQGANTEAFF; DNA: TGTGCCAGCAGTTTACAGGGCGCGAACACTGAAGCTTTCTTT
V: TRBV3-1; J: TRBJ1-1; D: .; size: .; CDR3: CASSQGAGHEAFF; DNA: TGTGCCAGCAGCCAAGGCGCTGGACACGAAGCTTTCTTT
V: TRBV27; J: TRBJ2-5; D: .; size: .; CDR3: CASSFGRDWRGTQYF; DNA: TGTGCCAGCAGTTTCGGGCGGGACTGGAGGGGGACCCAGTACTTC
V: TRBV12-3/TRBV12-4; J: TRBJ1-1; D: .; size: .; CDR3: CASSFIVRANTEAFF; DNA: TGTGCCAGCAGTTTCATAGTAAGGGCTAACACTGAAGCTTTCTTT
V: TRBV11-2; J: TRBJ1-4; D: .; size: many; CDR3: CASSSGLMFGEKLFF; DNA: TGTGCCAGCAGCTCGGGACTTATGTTTGGTGAAAAACTGTTTTTT
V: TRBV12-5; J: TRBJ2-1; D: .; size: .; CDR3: CASGFSVQMSNEQFF; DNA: TGTGCTAGTGGTTTTAGCGTACAGATGTCGAATGAGCAGTTCTTC
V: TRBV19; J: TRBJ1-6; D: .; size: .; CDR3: CASSMFRGDSPLHF; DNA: TGTGCCAGTAGTATGTTCAGGGGAGATTCACCCCTCCACTTT
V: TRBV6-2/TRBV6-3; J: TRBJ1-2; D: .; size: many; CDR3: CASGTYYGYTF; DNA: TGTGCCAGCGGGACGTATTATGGCTACACCTTC
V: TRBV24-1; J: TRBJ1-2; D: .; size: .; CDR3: CATSDRSYGYTF; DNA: TGTGCCACCAGTGATCGCAGCTATGGCTACACCTTC
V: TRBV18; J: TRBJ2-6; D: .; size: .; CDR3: CASSPWDTGTLSGANVLTF; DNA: TGTGCCAGCTCACCGTGGGACACCGGAACCCTCTCTGGGGCCAACGTCCTGACTTTC
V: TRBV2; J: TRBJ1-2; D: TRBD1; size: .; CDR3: CASQDRGMNGYTF; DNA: TGTGCCAGCCAGGACAGGGGGATGAATGGCTACACCTTC
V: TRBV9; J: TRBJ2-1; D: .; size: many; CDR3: CASSIDNEQFF; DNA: TGTGCCAGCAGCATTGACAATGAGCAGTTCTTC
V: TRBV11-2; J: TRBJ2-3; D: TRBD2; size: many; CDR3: CASSVWTSGSADTQYF; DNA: TGTGCCAGCAGCGTCTGGACTAGCGGGAGTGCAGATACGCAGTATTTT
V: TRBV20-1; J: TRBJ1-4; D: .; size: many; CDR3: CSARSAGRREKLFF; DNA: TGCAGTGCTAGATCGGCAGGGCGACGGGAAAAACTGTTTTTT
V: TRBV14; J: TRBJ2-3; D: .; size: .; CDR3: CASSRNPLVTDTQYF; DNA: TGTGCCAGCAGCCGCAACCCACTAGTCACAGATACGCAGTATTTT
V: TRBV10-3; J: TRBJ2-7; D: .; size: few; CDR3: CASQGSSPYEQYF; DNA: TGTGCCTCACAGGGCTCTTCTCCATACGAGCAGTACTTC
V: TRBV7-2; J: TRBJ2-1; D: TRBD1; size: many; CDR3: CASRQGTRGNEQFF; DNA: TGTGCCAGCAGACAGGGGACCCGAGGGAATGAGCAGTTCTTC
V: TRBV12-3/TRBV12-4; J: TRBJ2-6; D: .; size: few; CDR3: CASSPGRWSGANVLTF; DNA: TGTGCCAGCAGTCCCGGACGGTGGTCTGGGGCCAACGTCCTGACTTTC
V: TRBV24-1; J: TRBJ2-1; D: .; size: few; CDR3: CATSDTQREPGQFF; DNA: TGTGCCACCAGTGACACTCAGAGGGAGCCTGGGCAGTTCTTC
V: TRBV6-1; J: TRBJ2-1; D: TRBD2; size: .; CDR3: CASSARTSGGTEQFF; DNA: TGTGCCAGCAGTGCCCGGACTAGCGGGGGGACTGAGCAGTTCTTC
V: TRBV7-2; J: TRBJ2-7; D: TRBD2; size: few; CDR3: CASSPSGISSYEQYF; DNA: TGTGCCAGCAGCCCTAGCGGGATCAGCTCCTACGAGCAGTACTTC
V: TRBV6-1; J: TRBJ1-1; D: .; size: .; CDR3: CASSIRQANTEAFF; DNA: TGTGCCAGCAGCATCCGACAGGCGAACACTGAAGCTTTCTTT
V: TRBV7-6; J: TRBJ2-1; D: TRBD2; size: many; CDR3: CASSFTSGGYNEQFF; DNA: TGTGCCAGCAGCTTTACTAGCGGGGGGTACAATGAGCAGTTCTTC
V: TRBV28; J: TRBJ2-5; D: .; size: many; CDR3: CASSSGFEPQYF; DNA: TGTGCCAGCAGTTCCGGGTTTGAGCCCCAGTACTTC
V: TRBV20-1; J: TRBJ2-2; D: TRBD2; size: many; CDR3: CSAYGTSGGGGELFF; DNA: TGCAGTGCTTACGGGACTAGCGGGGGCGGCGGGGAGCTGTTTTTT
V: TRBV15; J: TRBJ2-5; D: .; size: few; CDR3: CATSRDQTLGETQYF; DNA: TGTGCCACCAGCAGAGATCAAACCCTCGGCGAGACCCAGTACTTC
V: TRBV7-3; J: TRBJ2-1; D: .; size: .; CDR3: CASSQSSAAISYNEQFF; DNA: TGTGCCAGCAGCCAGAGTTCAGCGGCAATATCTTACAATGAGCAGTTCTTC
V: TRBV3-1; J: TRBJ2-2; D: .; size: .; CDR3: CASRAGLGGELFF; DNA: TGTGCCAGCAGGGCAGGGTTGGGCGGGGAGCTGTTTTTT
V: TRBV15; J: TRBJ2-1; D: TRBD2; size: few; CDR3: CATSRVPSTSGRGNEQFF; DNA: TGTGCCACCAGCAGAGTCCCATCAACTAGCGGGAGGGGTAATGAGCAGTTCTTC